The 24 T cell receptor beta chains given below trace back to one sample, sequenced in a study of T cell responses to AZD1222 COVID-19 vaccine. Using immunoSEQ multiplex PCR, the repertoire was profiled, and TCRdb retains in-frame clones only, with some absent. The sample has tens of thousands of clones, around nine tenths seen once. The source was peripheral blood, collected 28 days after the second AZD1222 dose. Receptors were obtained from an adult who received the AZD1222 COVID-19 vaccine.

The chain joins TRBV14 to TRBJ1-5; D is undetermined. V lost 1 base to trimming and J lost 0 bases, with 10 bases between them. The CDR3 length is 16 residues. Germline V CDR1 and CDR2: SGHDN, FVKESK. This CDR3 reads CASSQVPGNSNQPQHF. CDR3 coding DNA: TGTGCCAGCAGCCAAGTACCGGGGAATAGCAATCAGCCCCAGCATTTT.

The chain carries TRBV28 and TRBJ2-7; unclear D gene. The germline gives CDR1 MDHEN, CDR2 SYDVKM. Trimming left V 4 bases short and J 7 bases short, with 20 bases between. This CDR3 comprises 15 residues. CDR3 protein: CASSSTGPPAREQYF. CDR3 nucleotides: TGTGCCAGCAGTTCGACCGGGCCGCCAGCGCGAGAGCAGTACTTC.

V usage is TRBV2 and J usage is TRBJ1-2; 9 bases match TRBD1. CDR3 length: 14 residues. V shed 6 bases and J 6 bases; nucleotides not matched to a gene: 8. Germline values: CDR1 SNHLY, CDR2 FYNNEI. The CDR3 DNA is TGTGCCAGCAGCGGCCGGGACAGGGTTGATGGCTACACCTTC. Encoded protein: CASSGRDRVDGYTF.

The V gene is TRBV11-2, the J gene TRBJ2-3; D possibly corresponds to TRBD2 (5 bases). CDR1 and CDR2 from the germline V gene are SGHAT and FQNNGV. The CDR3 extends over 14 amino acids. V was shortened by 5 bases and J by 4 bases, with 13 bases between the two germline ends. CDR3 nucleotide sequence: TGTGCCAGCAGCCCCGTGCGGGCGGCAGATACGCAGTATTTT. This encodes CASSPVRAADTQYF.

This sequence joins TRBV3-1 (or the pseudogene TRBV3-2) and TRBJ1-6; 7 bases are shared with TRBD1. Trimming removed 0 bases from V and 7 bases from J; junction bases left unmatched: 9. This CDR3 has 17 residues. Germline values: CDR1 LGHDT, CDR2 YNNKEL (reference sequence). CDR3 residues: CASSQDRGTVGNSPLHF. The CDR3 coding sequence is TGTGCCAGCAGCCAAGATCGCGGGACAGTAGGAAATTCACCCCTCCACTTT.

The chain joins TRBV18 to TRBJ1-2; TRBD1 matches 7 bases. Germline lookup yields CDR1 KGHSH and CDR2 LQKENI. This CDR3 spans 15 amino acids. V lost 1 base, J lost 4 bases, and 6 bases stayed unmatched. The CDR3 region is CASSPQGAEAYGYTF. CDR3 DNA: TGTGCCAGCTCACCACAGGGGGCAGAGGCCTATGGCTACACCTTC.

The chain couples TRBV5-6 to TRBJ1-6; D call uncertain. With 6 bases removed from V and 0 bases from J, the gap between germline ends came to 13 bases. CDR1 is SGHDT and CDR2 is YYEEEE in the germline V gene. The CDR3 contains 16 residues. CDR3 residues: CASTFLSRSYNSPLHF. The CDR3 DNA sequence: TGTGCCAGCACCTTTTTGAGTCGCTCCTATAATTCACCCCTCCACTTT.

The rearrangement links TRBV5-6 to TRBJ1-2; the match to TRBD1 covers 10 bases. The CDR3 runs to 13 residues. Germline-derived CDR1 and CDR2 are SGHDT and YYEEEE. The V segment lost 6 bases and the J segment 8 bases; nucleotides outside the gene matches: 7. In DNA, the CDR3 is TGTGCCAGCACCCGAGGACAGGGGGGAGGCTACACCTTC. Its protein product is CASTRGQGGGYTF.

This chain uses TRBV19 with TRBJ2-2, with D tentatively TRBD2 (6 bases). Germline lookup yields CDR1 LNHDA and CDR2 SQIVND (reference sequence). This CDR3 contains 16 residues. The V and J ends lost 4 bases and 0 bases respectively, with 12 bases between them. The CDR3 here is CASSSTWDSNTGELFF. CDR3 bases: TGTGCCAGTAGTAGTACGTGGGACTCGAACACCGGGGAGCTGTTTTTT.

The chain carries TRBV4-3 and TRBJ1-4; no reliable D call. The CDR3 consists of 15 residues. V was shortened by 1 base and J by 6 bases, with 12 bases between the two germline ends. Germline V gene lookup returns CDR1 LGHNA and CDR2 YSLEER. The CDR3: CASSQVVQEYEKLFF. The DNA of the CDR3 is TGCGCCAGCAGCCAAGTGGTGCAGGAGTATGAAAAACTGTTTTTT.

V gene TRBV2 combines with J gene TRBJ1-4; D is uncertain. V was shortened by 5 bases and J by 7 bases, with 14 bases between the two germline ends. Germline CDR1 is SNHLY and CDR2 is FYNNEI. This CDR3 has 14 amino acids. DNA of the CDR3: TGTGCCAGCAGTCCTGGCGTGGCGGGTGAAAAACTGTTTTTT. Encoded protein: CASSPGVAGEKLFF.

This chain joins TRBV6-5 and TRBJ2-7; 9 bases align to TRBD1. Germline CDR1 reads MNHEY; CDR2 reads SVGAGI. The CDR3 is 15 residues long. The trim removed 2 bases at V and 6 bases at J, leaving 8 bases unmatched. CDR3 bases: TGTGCCAGCAGTTACGGGGGGACAGGGCCCTTCGAGCAGTACTTC. This codes for CASSYGGTGPFEQYF.

The chain links TRBV29-1 to TRBJ2-2; TRBD1 is a possible D gene (6 bases). The V end lost 4 bases, the J end lost 7 bases, and 10 bases lay between the germline ends. This CDR3 has 12 amino acids. Germline V lookup: CDR1 SQVTM, CDR2 ANQGSEA. The CDR3: CSVAGASGELFF. The CDR3 coding sequence is TGCAGCGTTGCAGGGGCAAGCGGGGAGCTGTTTTTT.

The gene calls are TRBV7-2 and TRBJ2-2, with D tentatively TRBD2 (5 bases). V was shortened by 1 base and J by 2 bases, with 11 bases between the two germline ends. The CDR3 is 16 residues long. Germline CDR1 is SGHTA and CDR2 is FQGNSA. CDR3 nucleotide sequence: TGTGCCAGCAGCTTAGTACTAGACTCTAACACCGGGGAGCTGTTTTTT. It codes for CASSLVLDSNTGELFF.

Here the CDR3 reads CATQRQGARGYGYTF. The DNA of the CDR3 is TGTGCCACACAACGACAGGGGGCGCGGGGCTATGGCTACACCTTC. The J gene is TRBJ1-2, the V gene TRBV19; 10 bases map to TRBD1. Per the germline V gene, CDR1 is LNHDA and CDR2 is SQIVND (reference sequence). CDR3 size: 15 residues. V was clipped by 10 bases and J by 4 bases; unmatched bases: 12.

The rearrangement joins TRBV7-2 to TRBJ1-3; 8 nucleotides match TRBD1. Germline trimming cut 5 bases from V and 7 bases from J; bases unmatched to any gene: 4. The CDR3 is made up of 13 amino acids. CDR1 is SGHTA and CDR2 is FQGNSA in the germline V gene. The CDR3 DNA is TGTGCCAGCAGCCTAGGACAGGGCAACACCATATATTTT. Translating it yields CASSLGQGNTIYF. The full variable domain, with the rest looked up from reference TRBV7-2 and TRBJ1-3, is GAGVSQSPSNKVTEKGKDVELRCDPISGHTALYWYRQSLGQGLEFLIYFQGNSAPDKSGLPSDRFSAERTGGSVSTLTIQRTQQEDSAVYLCASSLGQGNTIYFGEGSWLTVV.

The table lists this clone with a count of one. V is TRBV5-6 and J is TRBJ1-2; D not resolved. V was clipped by 1 base and J by 7 bases, with 8 bases between them. From germline, CDR1 is SGHDT and CDR2 YYEEEE. This CDR3 contains 12 residues. Written as DNA, the CDR3 is TGTGCCAGCAGCTTGTACGGGGTTGGCTACACCTTC. Translated, it gives CASSLYGVGYTF.

The chain has TRBV7-3 and TRBJ1-1; D ambiguous. The V end lost 4 bases, the J end lost 2 bases, and 11 bases lay between the germline ends. This CDR3 has 14 residues. In germline, CDR1 is SGHTA, CDR2 FQGTGA. The CDR3 DNA reads TGTGCCAGCAGCTCCCCTCAGGTAAACACTGAAGCTTTCTTT. Translating gives CASSSPQVNTEAFF.

The CDR3 is CASRGRGWGQYF. The DNA for the CDR3 is TGTGCCAGCAGGGGCAGGGGATGGGGCCAGTACTTC. This chain uses TRBV2 with TRBJ2-5; D may be TRBD1 (6 bases). Germline V gene data show CDR1 as SNHLY and CDR2 as FYNNEI. Trimming pared 6 bases from V and 10 bases from J, leaving 15 bases between. The length of the CDR3 is 12 residues.

This clone is a singleton in its sample. The chain carries TRBV5-1 and TRBJ2-1, with D maybe TRBD1 (5 bases). Trimming took 0 bases from V and 4 from J, leaving 5 bases between them. The length of the CDR3 is 13 residues. Germline V lookup: CDR1 SGHRS, CDR2 YFSETQ. CDR3 DNA: TGCGCCAGCAGCTTGGACAGGTACAATGAGCAGTTCTTC. It codes for CASSLDRYNEQFF. Combining the CDR3 with reference TRBV5-1 and TRBJ2-1 gives the whole variable domain KAGVTQTPRYLIKTRGQQVTLSCSPISGHRSVSWYQQTPGQGLQFLFEYFSETQRNKGNFPGRFSGRQFSNSRSEMNVSTLELGDSALYLCASSLDRYNEQFFGPGTRLTVL.

V usage is TRBV18 and J usage is TRBJ2-2; D gene uncertain. CDR1 and CDR2 from the germline V gene are KGHSH and LQKENI. Trimming stripped 2 bases from V and 5 bases from J, with 12 bases between. The CDR3 runs 15 residues. CDR3 region: CASSPGQLGTGELFF. The CDR3 DNA is TGTGCCAGCTCACCAGGCCAGCTGGGGACCGGGGAGCTGTTTTTT.

V gene TRBV7-2 combines with J gene TRBJ2-4, with D possibly TRBD1 on 7 matching bases. The CDR3 consists of 17 residues. V lost 1 base and J 10 bases, leaving 23 bases between the germline ends. CDR1 and CDR2 from the germline V gene are SGHTA and FQGNSA. The CDR3 is CASSLVGTDMGRRIQYF. CDR3 DNA: TGTGCCAGCAGCTTAGTAGGGACAGACATGGGGAGGAGGATTCAGTACTTC.

This clone was detected only once. The V gene is TRBV6-2 or TRBV6-3, the J gene TRBJ1-5, with D perhaps TRBD1 (5 bases). This CDR3 comprises 15 residues. The germline gives CDR1 MNHEY, CDR2 SVGEGT. Trimming left V 5 bases short and J 3 bases short, with 14 bases between. CDR3 DNA: TGTGCCAGCAGTCACTTACGGGGGACCAATCAGCCCCAGCATTTT. Translating it yields CASSHLRGTNQPQHF.

The rearrangement joins TRBV25-1 to TRBJ1-4; TRBD1 is a possible D gene (5 bases). Trimming pared 3 bases from V and 5 bases from J, leaving 13 bases between. Looked up from germline, CDR1 is MGHDK and CDR2 is SYGVNS. This CDR3 region has 15 residues. In DNA form, the CDR3 reads TGTGCCAGCAGTGAGCCAGGGTCGGGGAATGAAAAACTGTTTTTT. Translation: CASSEPGSGNEKLFF.